Listed below are T cell receptor beta chains from one sample, sequenced in a study of identical twins. TCRdb called the 5' RACE reads again in MiXCR, with one record for every CDR3 protein. The sample has approximately 1.8 million distinct CDR3 sequences, less than 35% seen once. Sequencing used cord blood. All receptors come from a newborn girl in good health. CDR3s include the opening cysteine and the closing phenylalanine or tryptophan.

v_call cdr3_aa
TRBV25-1 CASSDTSGRDNEQFF
TRBV12-5 CASGLRLAGGSSYNEQFF
TRBV5-1 CASSSRDTPNEQFF
TRBV20-1 CSAQKGWAYEQYF
TRBV12-3/TRBV12-4 CASSASRDLRTDTQYF
TRBV24-1 CATSEKENEQFF
TRBV25-1 CASSESGYQHF
TRBV7-9 CASSFNRYEQYF
TRBV20-1 CSAGFSYEQYF
TRBV12-3/TRBV12-4 CASSVTAPTDTQYF
TRBV4-1 CASSQDRGGGSPLHF
TRBV20-1 CSARGTGATGFYNEQYF
TRBV14 CASSQALGGNYGYTF
TRBV20-1 CSATRQGIHEQYF
TRBV20-1 CSARDARQGAMNTEAFF
TRBV21-1 CASTSRSSYEQYF
TRBV7-9 CASSLEAGAKAGYTF
TRBV25-1 CASSEWGQGYEQYF
TRBV20-1 CSARDTLTDTQYF
TRBV27 CASRLAGGDTDTQYF
TRBV10-1 CASTLVAYYGYTF
TRBV10-3 CAIRTSGTGGAVYGYTF
TRBV5-1 CASSSRQGRDTEAFF
TRBV27 CASSRKRTDQPQHF
TRBV5-1 CASSSGTGETEAFF
TRBV27 CASSGGGGSTDTQYF
TRBV13 CARHQAQDRSNQPQHF
TRBV27 CASSPNSGETQYF
TRBV28 CASKIWQGESYEQYF